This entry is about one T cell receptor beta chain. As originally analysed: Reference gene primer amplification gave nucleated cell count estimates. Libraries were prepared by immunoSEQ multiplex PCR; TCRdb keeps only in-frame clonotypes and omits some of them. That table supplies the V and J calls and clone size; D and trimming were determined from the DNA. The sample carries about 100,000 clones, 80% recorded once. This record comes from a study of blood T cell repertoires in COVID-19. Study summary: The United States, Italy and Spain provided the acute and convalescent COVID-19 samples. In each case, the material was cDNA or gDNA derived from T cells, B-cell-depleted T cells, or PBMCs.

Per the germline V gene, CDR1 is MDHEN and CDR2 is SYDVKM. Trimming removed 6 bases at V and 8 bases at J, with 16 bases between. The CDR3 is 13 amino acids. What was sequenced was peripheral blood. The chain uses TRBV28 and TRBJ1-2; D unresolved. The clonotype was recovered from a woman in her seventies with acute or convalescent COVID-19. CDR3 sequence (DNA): TGTGCCAGCAGACCCGCCGGGAGCGGGGGCTACACCTTC. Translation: CASRPAGSGGYTF.